This T cell receptor beta chain was recovered during a study of T cells in Graves' hyperthyroidism and ophthalmopathy (dated by TCRdb to about 2019). Some background on the complete study: Peripheral blood was collected at initial diagnosis, before any treatment. The 90 or so discovery patients were randomly split 7:3 into training and test sets. To identify TCR V-J signatures that set the groups apart, the researchers used a discovery cohort of about a hundred patients, made up of about 44 with Graves' ophthalmopathy and approximately 57 with stable Graves' hyperthyroidism. In roughly six Graves' hyperthyroidism patients, the study also compared T-cell repertoires from thyroid tissue with T-cell repertoires from blood. After blood sampling, hyperthyroidism patients were treated with methimazole at a starting dose of 30 mg daily, and ophthalmopathy patients were treated with high-dose intravenous methylprednisolone. The paper reports TCR Vbeta CDR3 sequencing of fewer than 150 peripheral blood samples: some 41 ophthalmopathy, roughly 74 hyperthyroidism and around 17 progressor patients. Whether ophthalmopathy could be predicted prospectively was tested in an independent validation cohort made up of fewer than 20 hyperthyroidism patients plus 17 patients who later progressed to ophthalmopathy. Study-wide conclusions, independent of this receptor: Sample size was not statistically predetermined, and blinding of investigators to group allocation was not performed. Most expanded thyroid clonotypes (frequency above 0.001) were also found in blood, which suggests that blood repertoires may mirror thyroid immune responses. In validation, the model predicted progression to ophthalmopathy a median of approximately 6.3 months before onset, with approximately 70% sensitivity and roughly 77% specificity. In cross-validation, a model built on a 13 V-J signature told ophthalmopathy apart from stable hyperthyroidism with over 85% sensitivity and roughly 81% specificity, and in testing the same model reached 80%/75%.

V was cut back by 0 bases and J by 14 bases, leaving a gap of 8 bases between them. Taken from cysteine to phenylalanine, the CDR3 has 12 residues. The sequence is cut down to CDR3 DNA, 36 bases in frame from base 1. The germline V gene provides CDR1 MGHDK and CDR2 SYGVNS. Amplification of TCR beta CDR3 regions was carried out from RNA transcripts. The TCR CDR3 was subjected to a first round of RT-PCR using the HTBI primer set and the Qiagen OneStep RT-PCR kit. Libraries were constructed in a second round of multiplex PCR, after which size selection and purification were performed. Libraries were sequenced paired-end with 100 bp reads on an Illumina HiSeq2000. Under the source paper's analysis protocol: Raw data were processed with SOAPnuke, discarding reads with adapters, uncalled bases, mean Phred below 15, or no exact constant-primer or identifier match. COPE v1.2.5 was used to merge high-quality paired reads, and clonotypes were defined as unique nucleotide sequences. MiTCR v1.1 was used to align the clonotypes against IMGT TRBV, TRBD and TRBJ reference segments. Only V-J combinations with frequency above 0.0001, covering 99.2% of repertoires, were analysed. The TCS score was defined as F50 (clonal expansion) divided by E x V (chaos), with BLOSUM62-based TCRdist calculated between CDR3 peptides within each V-J. Welch's t-statistics and random forest reduced around 510 V-J features to roughly 13, which were used in a naive Bayes classifier (R e1071). In TCRdb, the public reads were trimmed at Q25 with fastp and aligned with MiXCR, with productive beta chains retained. Each entry merges the rows of one CDR3 protein and shows their most common DNA and genes. For this entry, the V and J calls and clone size follow TCRdb and not the study's own pipeline. Across this sample there are a few hundred thousand distinct CDR3 sequences, with around 16% seen only once. Clones ranked in the top ten supply 7.5% to 8% of the sample.

As to this clonotype: Which antigen it targets is not known. No much larger clone exists at a distance of one base, and base qualities are not known.

Stable Graves' hyperthyroidism was defined as no progression to ophthalmopathy during 18 months of follow-up. Hyperthyroidism patients were newly diagnosed, had a disease duration of under 2 months, and were aged 18 to 65 years. The study excluded patients with uncontrolled infections, other autoimmune diseases, pregnancy or lactation. Diagnoses relied on clinical symptoms, serum thyroxine and TRAb, thyroid ultrasound and orbital computed tomography. PBMCs were separated from roughly 9.3 ml of fresh peripheral blood using Ficoll-Paque density gradient centrifugation. Trizol reagent was used to extract total RNA, and RNA quality was then checked on an Agilent 2100 Bioanalyzer.

The sample was blood. The sequence is built from TRBV25-1 and TRBJ1-6, with no D gene named confidently. The source is a woman under 30 with Graves' hyperthyroidism. Read as DNA, the sequence is TGTGCCAGCAGTGAATACCGAGCATCCCTCCACTTT. It specifies CASSEYRASLHF. The variable domain in full, with residues beyond the CDR3 obtained from the reference TRBV25-1 and TRBJ1-6 genes, is EADIYQTPRYLVIGTGKKITLECSQTMGHDKMYWYQQDPGMELHLIHYSYGVNSTEKGDLSSESTVSRIRTEHFPLTLESARPSHTSQYLCASSEYRASLHFGNGTRLTVT.